The sequence of this T cell receptor (beta chain) was determined in a study of CD8 T cells in Susac syndrome. Random hexamers were used to reverse transcribe an amount of about 0.45 to 1 ug RNA. One entry per CDR3 protein results from TCRdb running MiXCR on the immunoSEQ multiplex PCR reads. The sample consists of about 290,000 distinct CDR3 sequences, approximately 90% of them appearing once. Sequenced material: CD8+ T cells from PBMCs. The sequence was obtained from a human donor with multiple sclerosis.

Written as DNA, the CDR3 is TGTGCCAGCAGCAGTCCCCTAGCGGGCGGGGACAATGAGCAGTTCTTC. It encodes CASSSPLAGGDNEQFF. The chain recombines TRBV9 with TRBJ2-1; the match to TRBD2 covers 8 bases. This CDR3 is built from 16 residues. From germline, CDR1 is SGDLS and CDR2 YYNGEE. J was trimmed by 5 bases and V by 4 bases; bases with no gene match: 11.